This T cell receptor (beta chain) was captured by sequencing in a study of T cell responses to AZD1222 COVID-19 vaccine. Concerning this clone: The antigen is not known.

Findings of the study overall: Females made up more of the donors, who were largely white British, and clonal diversity may have come out too low.

Only in-frame clones appear in the TCRdb table, and some are missing; sequencing was by immunoSEQ multiplex PCR. Here the sample spans some 130,000 clones, more than 85% being singletons. This CDR3 comprises 13 residues. V shed 7 bases and J shed 5 bases, with 14 bases lying between them. In germline, CDR1 is ENHRY, CDR2 SYGVKD. The source material was peripheral blood, sampled on day 0 of AZD1222 vaccination. J is TRBJ1-2 and V is TRBV10-3; D not certain. This TCR was recovered from an adult in good health. Here the CDR3 reads CAIITEGGYGYTF. The CDR3, as DNA: TGTGCCATCATCACTGAGGGAGGGTATGGCTACACCTTC.